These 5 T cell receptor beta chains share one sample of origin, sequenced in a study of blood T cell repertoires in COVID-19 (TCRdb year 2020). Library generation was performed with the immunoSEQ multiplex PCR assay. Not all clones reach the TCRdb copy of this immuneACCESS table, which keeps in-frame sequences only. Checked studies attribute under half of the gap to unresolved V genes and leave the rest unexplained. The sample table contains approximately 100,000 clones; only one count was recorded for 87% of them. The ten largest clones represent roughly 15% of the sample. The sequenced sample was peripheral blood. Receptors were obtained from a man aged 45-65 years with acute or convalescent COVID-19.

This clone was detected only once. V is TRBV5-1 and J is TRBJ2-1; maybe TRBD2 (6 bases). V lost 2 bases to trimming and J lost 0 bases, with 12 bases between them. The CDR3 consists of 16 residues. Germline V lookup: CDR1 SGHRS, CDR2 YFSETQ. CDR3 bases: TGCGCCAGCAGCTTAGGGGACTGGAGCTCCTACAATGAGCAGTTCTTC. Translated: CASSLGDWSSYNEQFF.

As DNA, the CDR3 is TGTGCCAGCAGCTCAGAGATTCGACAGGGGTCTTATGGCTACACCTTC. Translated, it gives CASSSEIRQGSYGYTF. This chain uses TRBV5-4 with TRBJ1-2; 8 nucleotides align to TRBD1. The CDR3 totals 16 residues. Trimming took 3 bases from V and 5 from J; bases not matched to a gene: 12. CDR1 SGHNT and CDR2 YYREEE come from the germline V gene (reference sequence).

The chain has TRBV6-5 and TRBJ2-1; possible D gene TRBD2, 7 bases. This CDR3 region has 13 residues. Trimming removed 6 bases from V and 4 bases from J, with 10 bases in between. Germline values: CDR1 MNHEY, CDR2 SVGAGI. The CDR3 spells CASRQGLYNEQFF. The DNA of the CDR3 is TGTGCCAGCAGACAGGGACTATACAATGAGCAGTTCTTC.

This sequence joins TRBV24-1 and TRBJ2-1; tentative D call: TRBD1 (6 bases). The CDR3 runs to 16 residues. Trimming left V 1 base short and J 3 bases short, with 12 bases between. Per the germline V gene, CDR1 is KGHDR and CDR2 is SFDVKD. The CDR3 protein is CATSDLSDSHYNEQFF. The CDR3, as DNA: TGTGCCACCAGTGATTTATCGGACAGCCACTACAATGAGCAGTTCTTC.

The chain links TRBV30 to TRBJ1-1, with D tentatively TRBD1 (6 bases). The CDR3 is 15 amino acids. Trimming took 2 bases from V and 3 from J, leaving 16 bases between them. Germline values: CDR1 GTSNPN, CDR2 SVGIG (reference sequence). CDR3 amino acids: CAWSPQGQGHTEAFF. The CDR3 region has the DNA TGTGCCTGGAGTCCCCAGGGGCAGGGCCACACTGAAGCTTTCTTT.